This T cell receptor (beta chain) appears in the sequencing data of a study of cytomegalovirus exposure and HLA in healthy donors listed by TCRdb under 2017. As for the study more broadly: According to an earlier analysis of 550 to 700 of the donors, about 179 million T cells yielded 120 million or so unique TCR beta sequences and 276 Gb of sequence data. A later genetic analysis took genome-wide SNP genotypes for 398 of the 666 donors and used that subset as a discovery cohort. The study used immunosequencing to profile the T cell repertoires of 600 to 850 subjects and linked those repertoires to cytomegalovirus serostatus. Among roughly 400 genotyped donors of the cohort, an average of around 250,000 unique TCR beta nucleotide sequences was sequenced per donor, of which 15% to 20% were non-productive. To predict cytomegalovirus infection status, the study brought together high-throughput TCR immunosequencing, statistical association of individual TCRs with disease status, and machine learning. HLA typing included class I and class II loci at four-digit resolution. Roughly 300 gigabases of sequencing data and tens of millions of unique TCR sequences were included in an early release covering 550 to 650 HLA-typed donors. The study aimed to test whether signatures of past pathogen exposure could be identified by cataloging public T cell receptors. All discovery cohort repertoires had been generated on a single sequencing platform. About five DR-DQ haplotypes were treated as single units for association and clustering because of strong linkage in the cohort. A later analysis re-examined previously published TCR beta repertoires from more than 550 donors and added high-resolution HLA genotyping to investigate patterns of TCR occurrence. Donor age, sex, ethnicity and CMV serostatus were collected together with the repertoire data. In addition to the first cohort of approximately 670 subjects, a separate validation cohort of about 120 different subjects was used. The number of donors typed differed by locus, with about 629-640 for A, B, C, DRB1 and DQB1, roughly 520 for DQA1, approximately 570 for DPA1, and about 450 for DPB1. An earlier analysis of fewer than 750 of the donors used high-throughput TCR beta sequencing to judge whether each TCR beta V gene segment behaved as functional or pseudogenic. Of the roughly 430 genotyped donors, 81% fell in the genetic ancestry cluster associated with self-reported Caucasian donors. Rather than drawing on any new phenotypic data, the later analysis identified candidate immune exposures from TCR beta sequences and the way those sequences occurred across donors.

To note about this clone: Its antigen remains undetermined. No base quality values were provided; no much bigger clone lies one nucleotide off.

CDR1 and CDR2, per the germline V gene, are SQVTM and ANQGSEA. Its CDR3 holds 13 amino acids, cysteine through phenylalanine. Just CDR3 DNA is preserved here, 39 bases in frame from base 1. Ends trimmed: V by 7 bases, J by 6 bases; bases unmatched to a gene: 6. The cohort was made up of around 720 healthy bone marrow donors. At the time of sampling, every cohort member was nominally healthy, though immune exposures that went unrecorded were likely present. The donor tested CMV seropositive, placing the donor among the roughly 300 seropositive members of the cohort. A peripheral blood sample was collected from each donor, and TCR beta sequencing was performed on peripheral blood mononuclear cells. Genomic DNA extraction from the blood cell samples was performed with the Qiagen DNeasy Blood Extraction Kit. Library preparation was by the immunoSEQ multiplex PCR assay. The multiplex PCR relied on a mix of 60 forward primers for TCR Vbeta segments and 13 reverse primers for TCR Jbeta segments. The CDR3 region of rearranged TCR beta genes was amplified from genomic DNA by a multiplex PCR assay. The amplified TCR beta libraries were sequenced on the Illumina HiSeq System as 87-base-pair reads. The authors' analysis ran thus. In a later analysis, around 80 million unique TCR beta chains were counted across the approximately 640 repertoires, and approximately 9.9 million of these chains were shared by at least two donors. A nearest-neighbor algorithm error-corrected the raw reads and collapsed the reads into unique sequences, merging closely related sequences to remove PCR and sequencing errors. CDR3 sequences were aligned to IMGT reference sequences to assign V, D and J gene segments. Each retained sequence needed at least a six-nucleotide match to both a V gene segment and a J gene segment. A rearrangement was called productive if the CDR3 had no stop codons and remained in frame with V and J, and every other rearrangement was called non-productive. Following IMGT convention, CDR3 was defined as the stretch from the second conserved V-encoded cysteine to the conserved J-encoded phenylalanine. Sequences without an unambiguous match to a single V gene segment were excluded from the earlier analysis of several hundred of the donors. An earlier analysis of some 610 of the donors called V segments functional above 56.7% productive rearrangements and segregating when the between-donor standard deviation exceeded 5%. A statistical classification framework was built for diagnosing cytomegalovirus status from the catalog of TCR beta chain sequences. In a later analysis, TCR nucleotide sequences were compared against IMGT/GENE-DB human TR gene sequences so that V and J genes could be assigned. The TCRdist pipeline was used in a later analysis to assign CDR3 sequences and most-parsimonious VDJ recombination scenarios. In a later analysis, every TCR beta chain was defined by the combination of its CDR3 amino acid sequence and its V-gene family, and reads without a unique V-gene family were dropped. To address suspected cross-contamination and a sequencing artifact, a later analysis removed 592 highly shared, low-generation-probability nucleotide sequences. In a later analysis, a clonal expansion index was calculated for each public chain from normalized within-repertoire ranks of inferred template counts. In a later analysis, generation probabilities were computed using a VDJ recombination model fitted to out-of-frame rearrangements, and the results were checked against IGoR. In a later analysis, hypergeometric tests were used to score TCR-TCR, TCR-HLA and TCR-CMV co-occurrence, with a repertoire-size bias correction applied to TCR pairs. False discovery rates were estimated in a later analysis by permuting HLA or CMV assignments 20 times. A later analysis grouped co-occurring TCRs with DBSCAN, adding TCRdist sequence similarity when clustering within HLA-allele-positive subsets. Co-occurrence clustering excluded repertoires with fewer than 30,000 or more than 120,000 public chains, plus five with anomalous nucleotide sharing. What TCRdb holds here is the immuneACCESS table cut down to in-frame rearrangements. Part of the clones is not present; checked against another copy, under half of the missing clones reflect an unresolved V gene, and the others are unexplained. V and J calls and clone size follow that table, whereas D and trimming were derived from the DNA. Across this sample there are roughly 120,000 clones, with around two thirds seen only once. The top ten constitute roughly 9.7% of the sample.

On the study overall, not on this receptor specifically: V-gene and J-gene trimming of TCR beta chains was associated with a missense DCLRE1C variant in a later genetic analysis, and the association was replicated in an independent cohort. Compared with the roughly 670-donor mean, donors in an Asian-associated ancestry cluster had fewer N-insertions in productive TCRs, according to a later genetic analysis. A later analysis found that most CMV-associated TCR beta chains appeared HLA-restricted, with HLA associations seemingly driven largely by CMV exposure. Immune exposure information for the cohort was limited to CMV serostatus. Correlated functional status among segregating V segments might reflect linkage disequilibrium, but an unknown experimental factor could not be ruled out. Because HLA typing was missing for some donors at each locus, association tests included only the typed subset. A cluster of highly shared sequence variants was judged likely to represent a technical artifact of the sequencing pipeline. The study listed 150 to 200 TCR beta chains as associated with cytomegalovirus. At a false discovery rate of 0.05, a later analysis linked 16,951 TCR beta sequences to specific HLA alleles. In a later analysis, HLA-associated TCR beta chains showed more clonal expansion and lower generation probabilities than non-associated chains that were equally common. Presence/absence analyses assumed roughly uniform sequencing depth across donors, an assumption that may not hold. Only TCR beta chains were sequenced in this cohort, and the absence of alpha or paired-chain data limited detectable features. Assigning TCR associations to individual alleles was difficult when HLA alleles, especially DR and DQ, strongly co-occurred. According to a later analysis, TCR association rates differed among HLA loci, with DRB1 alleles showing the most associated TCRs and HLA-C alleles showing the fewest. Approximately 16 rarely observed V segments, including chromosome 9 orphons, were excluded from the earlier analysis of about 610 of the donors because counts were too low. In vitro tests confirmed that a few of the cytomegalovirus-associated TCR beta chains recognize cytomegalovirus antigens. A further reported finding was that TCR beta sequences accurately predicted the HLA-A and HLA-B alleles for most subjects in the first cohort. Across donors, most TCR sequences were observed very rarely, whereas some public TCRs were present in many individuals. A later analysis reported that several top co-occurrence clusters appeared linked to parvovirus B19, influenza, CMV and Epstein-Barr virus. In both the original and validation cohorts, the classifier was reported to diagnose cytomegalovirus status with high specificity and sensitivity. In an earlier analysis of 587 of the donors, most TCR beta V segments appeared in productive rearrangements about 90% or about 30% of the time, broadly matching IMGT annotations. The authors suggested that the approach could potentially be generalized to other disease states and immunological phenotypes. The 87-base-pair reads could not distinguish some IMGT-functional V segments, including TRBV6-2 and TRBV6-3, so those segments were excluded.

The source material was PBMCs. The chain employs TRBV29-1 and TRBJ2-1; 10 central bases correspond to TRBD1. The sequence was collected from a middle-aged woman in good health and CMV-seropositive. The bases are TGCAGCGCCGACAGGGGGCGCGGCAATGAGCAGTTCTTC. Its protein reads: CSADRGRGNEQFF.